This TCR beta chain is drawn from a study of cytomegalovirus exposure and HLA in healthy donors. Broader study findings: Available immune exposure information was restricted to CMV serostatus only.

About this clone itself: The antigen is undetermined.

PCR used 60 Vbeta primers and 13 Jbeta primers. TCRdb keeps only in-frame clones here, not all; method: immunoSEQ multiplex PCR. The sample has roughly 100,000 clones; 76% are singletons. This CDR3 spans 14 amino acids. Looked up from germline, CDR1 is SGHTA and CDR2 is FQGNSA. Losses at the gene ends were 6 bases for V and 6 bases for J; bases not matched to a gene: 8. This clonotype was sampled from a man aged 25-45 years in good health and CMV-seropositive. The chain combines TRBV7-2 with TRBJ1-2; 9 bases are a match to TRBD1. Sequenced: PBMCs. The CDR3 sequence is CASSRPQGANGYTF. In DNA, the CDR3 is TGTGCCAGCAGTCGCCCACAGGGGGCAAATGGCTACACCTTC.